This T cell receptor (beta chain) was sequenced for a study of long-term antiretroviral therapy in people with HIV. The CDR3 loop spans 13 amino acids. The V gene's germline CDR1 is MDHEN and CDR2 SYDVKM. Trimming pared 3 bases from V and 2 bases from J, leaving 5 bases between. The immunoSEQ assay was v3.0, run at survey level. Measured with immunoSEQ multiplex PCR; TCRdb has only the in-frame clones, and not every one. The table shows 18,000 or so clones, with more than 70% occurring only once. The study, taken as a whole, reports: Specimens of blood were obtained during 2004 to 2017, possibly under older ART regimens. For ART adherence, viral resistance and therapy changes, no data were available. Diversity went up after ART and still fell short of transplant donor controls.

Remarks on this clone: Its antigen is unidentified.

The sequence came from a woman in her thirties or forties with HIV. The input for sequencing was unsorted PBMCs, taken at the start of antiretroviral therapy, before treatment. The chain is built from TRBV28 and TRBJ2-1, with D unresolved. The CDR3 sequence is CASSFLAYNEQFF. CDR3 DNA sequence: TGTGCCAGCAGTTTTTTAGCCTACAATGAGCAGTTCTTC.